The next 15 T cell receptor beta chains were all read from a single sample in a study of human T cells and chemical hapten exposure. Sample time point: patch test 2, 6 weeks after DPC sensitization. Treatment here: therapeutic diphenylcyclopropenone sensitization with weekly scalp DPC. TCRdb itself ran the RACE reads through MiXCR, one entry per CDR3 protein. Among 330,000 or so distinct CDR3 sequences listed, more than 5% were seen once. Sequenced material: whole blood, taken in connection with sensitization to the hapten diphenylcyclopropenone (DPC). All receptors derive from a woman aged 18-35 years with alopecia areata. Some clones in this sample may be carry-over from other donors' samples.

This clonotype was counted at least ten times. The gene calls are TRBV7-2 and TRBJ1-2; D is undetermined. Germline assignment: CDR1 SGHTA and CDR2 FQGNSA. V was cut by 2 bases and J by 6 bases, with 16 bases left in between. The CDR3 covers 15 residues. The CDR3 DNA reads as TGTGCCAGCAGCTTAAGGCGGGTGAGGCAGGATGGCTACACCTTC. Residues: CASSLRRVRQDGYTF.

Ten or more counts support this clonotype. The chain combines TRBV6-2 or TRBV6-3 with TRBJ1-5, with TRBD1 as a possible D gene (5 bases). The CDR3 is 14 amino acids. Per germline, CDR1 MNHEY and CDR2 SVGEGT. Trimming cost V 0 bases and J 7 bases, with 10 bases left between them. The CDR3 DNA reads as TGTGCCAGCAGTTACTCAGGGGCAGGGCAGCCCCAGCATTTT. This encodes CASSYSGAGQPQHF.

This chain uses TRBV3-1 with TRBJ1-2; TRBD1 aligns across 7 bases. V shed 1 base, J shed 8 bases, and the junction held 13 bases outside the gene matches. This CDR3 is built from 16 residues. Germline V gene lookup returns CDR1 LGHDT and CDR2 YNNKEL (reference sequence). CDR3 protein: CASSQVLSDRDLGYTF. Written as DNA, the CDR3 is TGTGCCAGCAGCCAAGTTCTAAGTGACAGGGACTTGGGCTACACCTTC. The whole variable domain, remainder taken from reference TRBV3-1 and TRBJ1-2, is DTAVSQTPKYLVTQMGNDKSIKCEQNLGHDTMYWYKQDSKKFLKIMFSYNNKELIINETVPNRFSPKSPDKAHLNLHINSLELGDSAVYFCASSQVLSDRDLGYTFGSGTRLTVV.

Many counts were recorded for this clonotype. The chain has TRBV18 and TRBJ1-1; D ambiguous. Trimming took off 8 bases at V and 0 bases at J, with 10 bases between the two ends. This CDR3 is 13 amino acids long. The germline gives CDR1 KGHSH, CDR2 LQKENI. This CDR3 is CASSPGLNTEAFF. The DNA for the CDR3 is TGTGCCAGCAGCCCAGGCCTGAACACTGAAGCTTTCTTT.

This clonotype occurred a few times. At one end, the junction sequence differs from germline, possibly due to a read error. This chain joins TRBV7-2 and TRBJ2-2; 10 bases match TRBD2. This CDR3 region has 17 residues. The V gene's germline CDR1 is SGHTA and CDR2 FQGNSA. The CDR3 loop is CASSLAGARKGELRLFF. The CDR3 DNA follows: TGTGCCAGCAGCCTAGCGGGGGCCCGTAAAGGGGAGTTACGGCTGTTTTTT.

The gene calls are TRBV5-1 and TRBJ2-1; 7 bases agree with TRBD1. V gave up 4 bases and J gave up 6 bases; unmatched junction bases: 10. This CDR3 is built from 15 residues. CDR1 and CDR2 (germline): SGHRS, YFSETQ. This CDR3 reads CASSIDRVEINEQFF. CDR3 bases: TGCGCCAGCAGCATCGACAGGGTTGAAATCAATGAGCAGTTCTTC.

In this sample, this clonotype turned up a few times. The CDR3 reads CSVTNNEKLFF. CDR3 bases: TGCAGCGTCACGAATAATGAAAAACTGTTTTTT. The gene calls are TRBV29-1 and TRBJ1-4; D unclear. The germline V gene encodes CDR1 SQVTM and CDR2 ANQGSEA. V lost 6 bases, J lost 4 bases, and 6 bases lay in between. This CDR3 has 11 residues.

Ten or more counts support this clonotype. The chain joins TRBV12-3 or TRBV12-4 to TRBJ1-5; D not resolved. The germline V and J ends were trimmed by 5 bases and 2 bases, with 10 bases remaining between them. The CDR3 has 14 residues. CDR3 in DNA: TGTGCCAGCAGTACCAGACAAGGCAATCAGCCCCAGCATTTT. It yields the protein CASSTRQGNQPQHF.

J is TRBJ1-5 and V is TRBV10-3; the D gene is possibly TRBD1 (5 bases). Trimming cost V 6 bases and J 5 bases, with 8 bases left between them. Germline CDR1 is ENHRY and CDR2 is SYGVKD. This CDR3 is 12 amino acids long. The CDR3 loop is CAIRGDDQPQHF. The CDR3 region has the DNA TGTGCCATCAGGGGGGACGATCAGCCCCAGCATTTT.

This chain joins TRBV5-4 and TRBJ1-4; D not resolved. Trimming removed 7 bases at V and 7 bases at J, with 14 bases between. CDR1 and CDR2 from the germline V gene are SGHNT and YYREEE (reference sequence). The CDR3 totals 13 residues. The CDR3 DNA sequence: TGTGCCAGCCGCTGGGAGGGAACTGAAAAACTGTTTTTT. This gives the protein CASRWEGTEKLFF.

This clonotype was seen repeatedly, ten times or more. The V gene is TRBV7-9, the J gene TRBJ1-2; D gene unclear. V dropped 2 bases and J dropped 3 bases, with 10 bases sitting between them. The V gene's germline CDR1 is SEHNR and CDR2 FQNEAQ (reference sequence). This CDR3 region has 14 residues. The CDR3: CASSLMAGDYGYTF. The CDR3 nucleotides read TGTGCCAGCAGCTTAATGGCAGGAGACTATGGCTACACCTTC.

CDR3: CASSTGTGVLEAFF. CDR3 sequence (DNA): TGTGCCAGCAGCACCGGGACAGGGGTCCTTGAAGCTTTCTTT. V is TRBV5-6 and J is TRBJ1-1, with 10 positions matching TRBD1. This CDR3 spans 14 amino acids. J was trimmed by 7 bases and V by 4 bases; bases with no gene match: 7. Germline V gene data show CDR1 as SGHDT and CDR2 as YYEEEE.

This clonotype appeared many times. The chain carries TRBV21-1 and TRBJ2-1. TRBV21-1 is a pseudogene. This CDR3 spans 9 amino acids. CDR3 amino acids: CASSSEQFF. The CDR3 DNA reads TGTGCCAGCAGCAGCGAGCAGTTCTTC.

This clonotype was found many times. This chain uses TRBV7-9 with TRBJ1-3; 7 bases are shared with TRBD1. From germline, CDR1 is SEHNR and CDR2 FQNEAQ (reference sequence). V trimming: 4 bases; J trimming: 4 bases; junction bases outside the gene matches: 7. The CDR3 loop spans 15 amino acids. CDR3 protein: CASSSQGHGGNTIYF. The DNA of the CDR3 is TGTGCCAGCAGCTCACAGGGGCACGGAGGAAACACCATATATTTT.

The table lists this clonotype with many counts. This chain connects TRBV12-3 or TRBV12-4 to TRBJ1-1, with D unresolved. The CDR3 consists of 14 residues. Trimming took 3 bases from V and 4 from J, leaving 12 bases between them. The CDR3 loop reads CASSFEGLGTEAFF. DNA of the CDR3: TGTGCCAGCAGTTTTGAGGGTCTCGGCACTGAAGCTTTCTTT.